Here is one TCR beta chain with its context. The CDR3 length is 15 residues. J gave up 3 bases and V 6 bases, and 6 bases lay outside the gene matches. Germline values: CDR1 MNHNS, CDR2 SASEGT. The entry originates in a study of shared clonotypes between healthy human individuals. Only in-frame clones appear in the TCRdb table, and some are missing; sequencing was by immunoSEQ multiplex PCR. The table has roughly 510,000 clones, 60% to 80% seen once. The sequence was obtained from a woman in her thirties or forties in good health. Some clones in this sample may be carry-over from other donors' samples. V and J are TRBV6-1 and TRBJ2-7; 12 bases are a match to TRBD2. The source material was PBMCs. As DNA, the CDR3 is TGTGCCAGCAGCCCGACTAGCGGGAGTTACTACGAGCAGTACTTC. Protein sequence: CASSPTSGSYYEQYF.